The source of this T cell receptor (beta chain) is a study of a mutant IDH1 vaccine in newly diagnosed glioma. The wider study: Vaccines were begun 4-6 weeks after radiotherapy alone, or with temozolomide cycles. At week 47 came visit V13, while visit V12 had come at week 35.

Time point of the sample: week 47, end of study. The content of each vaccine dose was 300 ug of mutant IDH1 20-mer peptide, and topical imiquimod accompanied it. The germline CDR1 and CDR2 sequences are SGHKS and YYEKEE (reference sequence). The length of the CDR3 is 13 residues. V shed 3 bases and J 7 bases; nucleotides not matched to a gene: 6. A remark on this clone: Its specificity is unknown.

Profiling relied on immunoSEQ multiplex PCR, and the TCRdb table lists in-frame clones only, not all of them. This sample has 75,000 to 95,000 clones, with approximately 89% found just once. J is TRBJ1-1 and V is TRBV5-5, with TRBD1 matching over 7 bases. The source of this sequence is a woman between 50 and 59 years old with glioma. The input for sequencing was PBMCs, taken from a glioma patient whose treatment included an IDH1 peptide vaccine. CDR3 amino acids: CASSSYWTGEAFF. CDR3 bases: TGTGCCAGCAGCTCCTACTGGACAGGTGAAGCTTTCTTT.